This T cell receptor beta chain was profiled in a study of blood T cell repertoires in COVID-19. The CDR3 runs to 15 residues. Per germline, CDR1 SNHLY and CDR2 FYNNEI. Germline trimming cut 4 bases from V and 7 bases from J; bases unmatched to any gene: 10. As originally analysed: From reference gene primer amplification, estimates of nucleated cell counts were derived. The table came from immunoSEQ multiplex PCR; TCRdb's copy has only in-frame clones and leaves some out. Clonal size and the V and J genes are those of that table, whereas D and trimming came from the DNA. Seen here are 20,000 to 30,000 clones, approximately 88% observed once, and the top ten hold roughly 22%.

The rearrangement joins TRBV2 to TRBJ2-1; 7 nucleotides agree with TRBD2. The clonotype comes from a man in his 70s in a cohort sampled during active COVID-19. Sequencing was performed on peripheral blood. The DNA for the CDR3 is TGTGCCAGCAGTGCCCTAGCGGTACGAGGGAATGAGCAGTTCTTC. This sequence encodes CASSALAVRGNEQFF.